These T cell receptor beta chains were read from a single sample in a study of T-cell reconstitution after alpha-beta-depleted transplantation in children. From the PCR reads, TCRdb called clonotypes with MiXCR, one entry per CDR3 protein. This table has approximately 430,000 distinct CDR3 sequences, around 15% appearing once. Sequenced here: PBMCs, mostly from graft donor cells, sampled 360 days after TCRalphabeta/CD19-depleted stem cell transplant. Receptor source: a boy younger than two who had a stem cell transplant for Wiskott-Aldrich syndrome, so the T cells may come from the graft donor. Each CDR3 is given with its conserved first and last residue. Each record gives: J gene, D gene, V gene, CDR3 protein. D genes are given only for firm matches.

>TRBJ2-7|NA|TRBV2
CASSEGRWQGPYEQYF
>TRBJ2-4|NA|TRBV5-5
CASSLRVVAKNIQYF
>TRBJ1-4|TRBD1|TRBV5-1
CASRKGTAIEKLFF
>TRBJ2-6|NA|TRBV5-1
CASSTGRSSGANVLTF
>TRBJ2-5|TRBD1|TRBV29-1
CSVESTIPRDRGVGQETQYF
>TRBJ2-7|TRBD1|TRBV3-1
CASSQEEQGDLEQYF
>TRBJ2-3|TRBD1|TRBV20-1
CSAPRTGVTDTQYF
>TRBJ2-7|TRBD1|TRBV27
CASSLRQGRYEQYF
>TRBJ2-1|NA|TRBV5-5
CASSPEPGYNEQFF
>TRBJ2-4|TRBD1|TRBV25-1
CASSEWTGAKNIQYF
>TRBJ1-1|NA|TRBV25-1
CASSEYGGHNTEAFF
>TRBJ1-5|TRBD1|TRBV27
CASMGSGQRNQPQHF
>TRBJ1-2|NA|TRBV5-1
CASSPQGIGGYTF
>TRBJ2-1|NA|TRBV27
CATGLGASSYNEQFF
>TRBJ1-4|TRBD1|TRBV29-1
CSVGAPGQDEKLFF
>TRBJ2-3|NA|TRBV7-8
CASSFWRGSTDTQYF
>TRBJ2-3|TRBD2|TRBV5-1
CASSFIGSGDTDTKYF
>TRBJ2-1|NA|TRBV24-1
CATSDLTLAGEPNEQFF
>TRBJ2-7|TRBD1|TRBV7-8
CASSLWAGTVRKPRSYEQYF
>TRBJ2-5|TRBD2|TRBV7-9
CASSPGGPDQETQYF